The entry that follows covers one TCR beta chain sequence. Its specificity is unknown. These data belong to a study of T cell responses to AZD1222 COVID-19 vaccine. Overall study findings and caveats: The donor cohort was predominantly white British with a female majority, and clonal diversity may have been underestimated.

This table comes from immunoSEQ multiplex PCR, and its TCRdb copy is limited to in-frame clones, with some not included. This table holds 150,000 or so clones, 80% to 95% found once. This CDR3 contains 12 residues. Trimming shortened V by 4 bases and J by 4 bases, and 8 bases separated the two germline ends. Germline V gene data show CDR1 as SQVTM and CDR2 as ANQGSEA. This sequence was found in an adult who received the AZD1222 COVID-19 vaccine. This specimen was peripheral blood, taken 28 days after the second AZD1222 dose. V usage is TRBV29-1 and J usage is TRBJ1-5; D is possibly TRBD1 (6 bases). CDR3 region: CSVVDSNQPQHF. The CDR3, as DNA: TGCAGCGTTGTGGACAGTAATCAGCCCCAGCATTTT. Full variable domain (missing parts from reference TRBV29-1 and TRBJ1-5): SAVISQKPSRDICQRGTSLTIQCQVDSQVTMMFWYRQQPGQSLTLIATANQGSEATYESGFVIDKFPISRPNLTFSTLTVSNMSPEDSSIYLCSVVDSNQPQHFGDGTRLSIL.